This entry concerns a single T cell receptor (beta chain). CDR1 is LNHDA and CDR2 is SQIVND in the germline V gene (reference sequence). The ends lost 6 bases at V and 4 bases at J; junction bases unmatched: 7. The CDR3 is 15 residues long. The sample belongs to a study of regulatory T cells in long-lasting Graves disease. Sequencing libraries for TCR beta were prepared with iRepertoire HTBI primers and Arm-PCR of CDR3 regions. TCRdb itself ran the multiplex PCR reads through MiXCR, one entry per CDR3 protein. Here the sample spans about 420,000 distinct CDR3 sequences, about a sixth being singletons. Noted time point: newly diagnosed GD, antithyroid drugs for less than 3 months. The TCR library was made from RNA that had been extracted from PBMCs in TRIzol. These data were likewise used in another study, on T cells in Graves' hyperthyroidism and ophthalmopathy.

The chain employs TRBV19 and TRBJ2-5; 11 bases map to TRBD2. The source is a woman between 18 and 29 years old with Graves disease. The sample here was peripheral blood mononuclear cells (PBMCs), taken at new diagnosis, from a patient treated with antithyroid drugs. CDR3 nucleotide sequence: TGTGCCAGTAGCATACTAGCGGGAGCCCGAGAGACCCAGTACTTC. It specifies CASSILAGARETQYF.